The entry that follows covers one TCR beta chain sequence. The antigen is undetermined. From germline, CDR1 is SGHDT and CDR2 YYEEEE. This CDR3 comprises 16 residues. The V gene end was trimmed by 4 bases and the J gene end by 3 bases; junction bases not matched to a gene: 7. This specimen belongs to a study of blood T cells in healthy people across ages. Points from the study as a whole: Observed TCR beta diversity showed a strong correlation with the percentage of naive T cells as measured by flow cytometry.

Peripheral blood, roughly 9.1 milliliters per donor, was collected. For the second PCR, which ran for 7 to 11 cycles, a sample-barcoded 5' primer and a J-beta primer mix were used. Every individual sample yielded 2.5 million or more paired-end reads (each containing CDR3). TCRdb reanalysed the 5' RACE reads using MiXCR and keeps one entry per CDR3 protein. This table has hundreds of thousands of distinct CDR3 sequences, around 43% appearing once. Sequenced: blood. The V and J genes are TRBV5-6 and TRBJ1-2, with 12 bases fitting TRBD1. This receptor was identified in a man older than 75 in good health. The CDR3 sequence is CASSRDRGRGDYGYTF. CDR3 DNA: TGTGCCAGCAGCAGGGACAGGGGGCGCGGGGACTATGGCTACACCTTC.